These T cell receptor beta chains were read from a single sample in a study of T cell repertoires in cytomegalovirus infection. TCRdb analysed the reads with MiXCR anew, one entry per CDR3 protein. The sample lists approximately 550,000 distinct CDR3 sequences; 16% were seen once. The sequenced sample consisted of CD8+ T cells from PBMCs. The receptors were sampled from a human donor in good health (CMV status not recorded). Some clones in this sample may be carry-over from other donors' samples. Both conserved end residues are part of each CDR3. A D gene is named only where the DNA matches it firmly. Part of the rows lack a size; the others show once, few, many or a class for expanded clones.

CALDSPGGTDTQYF | TGTGCCTTAGACTCGCCGGGAGGGACAGATACGCAGTATTTT | TRBD2 | NA | TRBJ2-3 | TRBV2
CSATVTGGGSADTQYF | TGCAGTGCTACCGTAACAGGGGGCGGCTCGGCAGATACGCAGTATTTT | TRBD1 | NA | TRBJ2-3 | TRBV20-1
CASSSRTGRKETQYF | TGTGCCAGCAGCTCGCGGACAGGGAGAAAAGAGACCCAGTACTTC | TRBD1 | many | TRBJ2-5 | TRBV7-8
CASSQEAVREAFF | TGCGCCAGCAGCCAAGAAGCCGTCCGGGAAGCTTTCTTT | NA | few | TRBJ1-1 | TRBV4-1
CASSFPMGTNTEAFF | TGTGCCAGCAGCTTCCCCATGGGGACCAACACTGAAGCTTTCTTT | NA | few | TRBJ1-1 | TRBV13
CASSQDTQHNQPQHF | TGCGCCAGCAGCCAAGATACACAGCACAATCAGCCCCAGCATTTT | NA | few | TRBJ1-5 | TRBV4-1
CASRREALEDF | TGTGCCAGCAGGCGGGAGGCACTGGAGGATTTT | TRBD2 | few | TRBJ2-3 | TRBV2
CASSYGEVETQYF | TGTGCCAGCAGTTACGGGGAGGTGGAGACCCAGTACTTC | NA | many | TRBJ2-5 | TRBV6-5
CASSWGGGLNTEAFF | TGTGCCAGCAGCTGGGGGGGGGGACTGAACACTGAAGCTTTCTTT | NA | many | TRBJ1-1 | TRBV7-2
CASSLGADTQYF | TGTGCCAGCAGCTTAGGTGCAGATACGCAGTATTTT | NA | many | TRBJ2-3 | TRBV7-3
CASSGYGRGRNTEAFF | TGCGCCAGCAGTGGTTATGGCAGGGGCAGGAACACTGAAGCTTTCTTT | NA | NA | TRBJ1-1 | TRBV10-2
CASSYPEAGLANGETQYF | TGTGCCAGCAGTTACCCTGAGGCGGGGCTAGCGAACGGGGAGACCCAGTACTTC | NA | NA | TRBJ2-5 | TRBV6-2/TRBV6-3
CASSLRIDTQYF | TGTGCCAGCAGCTTACGTATAGATACGCAGTATTTT | NA | many | TRBJ2-3 | TRBV7-2
CASSHPSGLSDSEAFF | TGTGCCAGCAGCCACCCCTCGGGGCTGTCGGACTCTGAAGCTTTCTTT | NA | many | TRBJ1-1 | TRBV7-6
CASTTGQGAWNTEAFF | TGTGCCAGCACCACGGGACAGGGGGCTTGGAACACTGAAGCTTTCTTT | TRBD1 | many | TRBJ1-1 | TRBV28
CASSDRDRGSNTEAFF | TGTGCCAGCAGCGACCGGGACAGGGGCTCCAACACTGAAGCTTTCTTT | TRBD1 | few | TRBJ1-1 | TRBV4-2
CASSDDVRGEETQYF | TGTGCCAGCAGCGACGACGTCCGGGGCGAGGAGACCCAGTACTTC | NA | NA | TRBJ2-5 | TRBV9
CASSLAGGNEKLFF | TGTGCCAGCAGTTTAGCAGGGGGTAATGAAAAACTGTTTTTT | TRBD1 | NA | TRBJ1-4 | TRBV27
CASSVAGTGDLYEQYF | TGTGCCAGCAGCGTAGCCGGGACAGGGGACCTCTACGAGCAGTACTTC | TRBD1 | once | TRBJ2-7 | TRBV9
CASSDKEDEQYF | TGCGCCAGCTCGGACAAGGAAGACGAGCAGTACTTC | NA | NA | TRBJ2-7 | TRBV5-1
CATSDLTKNTGELFF | TGTGCCACCAGTGATTTGACCAAGAACACCGGGGAGCTGTTTTTT | NA | NA | TRBJ2-2 | TRBV24-1
CASSLFGTGAYEQYF | TGTGCCAGCAGCTTATTCGGGACAGGGGCCTACGAGCAGTACTTC | TRBD1 | many | TRBJ2-7 | TRBV7-6
CASSIASSGPSYEQYF | TGTGCCAGTAGTATAGCGTCTAGCGGGCCTTCCTACGAGCAGTACTTC | TRBD2 | few | TRBJ2-7 | TRBV19
CSVYGLAQFSYEQYF | TGCAGCGTCTACGGACTAGCGCAGTTCTCCTACGAGCAGTACTTC | TRBD2 | few | TRBJ2-7 | TRBV29-1
CASSRTGPNEQFF | TGTGCCAGTAGTAGGACAGGGCCCAATGAGCAGTTCTTC | TRBD1 | many | TRBJ2-1 | TRBV19
CASSPRTGGAVTGELFF | TGTGCCAGCAGCCCACGAACAGGGGGCGCGGTCACCGGGGAGCTGTTTTTT | TRBD1 | many | TRBJ2-2 | TRBV7-6
CASSEGMRTEAFF | TGTGCCAGTAGCGAGGGGATGCGGACTGAAGCTTTCTTT | NA | NA | TRBJ1-1 | TRBV19
CASSDGTDTQYF | TGTGCCAGCAGCGACGGGACTGACACCCAGTACTTC | NA | many | TRBJ2-5 | TRBV7-9
CASSPPDGTDTQYF | TGTGCCAGCAGCCCCCCGGATGGCACAGATACGCAGTATTTT | NA | many | TRBJ2-3 | TRBV9
CASSLEIAAKNIQYF | TGTGCCAGCAGTTTGGAGATCGCGGCCAAAAACATTCAGTACTTC | NA | many | TRBJ2-4 | TRBV28
CASAPYLTGLNTGELFF | TGTGCCAGCGCTCCTTACTTAACAGGGCTTAACACCGGGGAGCTGTTTTTT | NA | NA | TRBJ2-2 | TRBV4-2
CASSPEGVQAYQETQYF | TGTGCCAGCAGCCCCGAGGGGGTACAGGCCTACCAAGAGACCCAGTACTTC | NA | many | TRBJ2-5 | TRBV11-2
CAASGAGELFF | TGTGCCGCCAGTGGCGCCGGGGAGCTGTTTTTT | NA | NA | TRBJ2-2 | TRBV24-1
CASSQAAGLAAYNEQFF | TGTGCCAGCAGCCAGGCTGCCGGGCTAGCGGCCTACAATGAGCAGTTCTTC | TRBD2 | few | TRBJ2-1 | TRBV4-2
CASSFGGNTEAFF | TGTGCCAGCAGCTTCGGGGGGAACACTGAAGCTTTCTTT | NA | many | TRBJ1-1 | TRBV27
CASRFFRSVRAFF | TGTGCCAGCAGGTTCTTCCGCAGCGTACGAGCTTTCTTT | NA | many | TRBJ1-1 | TRBV12-3/TRBV12-4
CASSPTGGVYGYTF | TGTGCCAGCAGTCCGACAGGGGGCGTCTATGGCTACACCTTC | TRBD1 | many | TRBJ1-2 | TRBV12-3/TRBV12-4
CASSLRGDGVNQPQHF | TGTGCCAGCAGCTTAAGGGGGGACGGGGTCAATCAGCCCCAGCATTTT | NA | many | TRBJ1-5 | TRBV7-2
CASSLRLAMNEQFF | TGTGCCAGCAGCTTGAGGCTAGCGATGAATGAGCAGTTCTTC | NA | few | TRBJ2-1 | TRBV5-6
CSARTGSSYEQYF | TGCAGTGCTAGGACAGGGAGCTCCTACGAGCAGTACTTC | TRBD1 | NA | TRBJ2-7 | TRBV20-1
CASSPTGGSQETQYF | TGTGCCAGCAGCCCCACCGGGGGGTCCCAAGAGACCCAGTACTTC | TRBD2 | many | TRBJ2-5 | TRBV7-8
CASSLTGPIDEQYF | TGCGCCAGCAGTTTGACAGGGCCCATCGACGAGCAGTACTTC | TRBD1 | NA | TRBJ2-7 | TRBV5-1
CASSPRGSTDTQYF | TGTGCCAGCAGCCCCCGAGGAAGCACAGATACGCAGTATTTT | NA | many | TRBJ2-3 | TRBV7-9
CASSRDTYTEAFF | TGTGCCAGCAGCCGAGACACGTACACTGAAGCTTTCTTT | NA | NA | TRBJ1-1 | TRBV28